The 25 T cell receptor beta chains below were found in one sample sequenced in a study of healthy donors' naive CD4 and CD8 T cells. A linear amplification protocol produced the TCR libraries from 500 ng of total RNA. TCRdb used MiXCR to reprocess the reads, holding one entry per CDR3 protein. This table holds 200,000 or so distinct CDR3 sequences, under 85% found once. Material: naive CD4+ and CD8+ T cells sorted from blood, pooled from several donors. These receptors all come from a pool of human donors in good health; the sample pools cells from several healthy donors.

The genes are TRBV29-1 and TRBJ2-1; 14 bases agree with TRBD2. The CDR3 extends over 14 amino acids. Germline V gene data show CDR1 as SQVTM and CDR2 as ANQGSEA. Trimming cost V 7 bases and J 13 bases; bases outside gene matches: 12. The CDR3 nucleotides are TGCAGCGGCAGTCCGGGACTAGCGGGGGAACCTCAGTTCTTC. Protein: CSGSPGLAGEPQFF.

The DNA of the CDR3 is TGTGCCAGTAGTATAATCGTGGGAGGGCCGGGTGAGCAGTTCTTC. As protein: CASSIIVGGPGEQFF. The chain carries TRBV19 and TRBJ2-1, with 7 bases aligning to TRBD2. The CDR3 loop spans 15 amino acids. V gave up 2 bases and J gave up 9 bases; unmatched junction bases: 10. Germline-derived CDR1 and CDR2 are LNHDA and SQIVND (reference sequence).

This rearrangement joins TRBV27 to TRBJ2-3; TRBD2 aligns across 11 bases. V lost 5 bases, J lost 0 bases, and 7 bases stayed unmatched. Per the germline V gene, CDR1 is MNHEY and CDR2 is SMNVEV (reference sequence). This CDR3 has 17 residues. The DNA for the CDR3 is TGTGCCAGCAGTAGTCTTGGGACTAGCGGAAGCACAGATACGCAGTATTTT. This codes for CASSSLGTSGSTDTQYF.

The rearrangement uses TRBV29-1 and TRBJ2-7; D tentatively reads TRBD1 or TRBD2 (5 bases each). V lost 2 bases to trimming and J lost 5 bases, with 13 bases between them. The CDR3 covers 13 residues. The germline V gene has CDR1 SQVTM and CDR2 ANQGSEA. CDR3 protein: CSVEWGPHNEQYF. CDR3 bases: TGCAGCGTTGAATGGGGACCTCATAACGAGCAGTACTTC.

V usage is TRBV29-1 and J usage is TRBJ1-2, with TRBD1 as a possible D gene (5 bases). The CDR3 length is 12 residues. The V gene's germline CDR1 is SQVTM and CDR2 ANQGSEA. V lost 4 bases, J lost 3 bases, and 9 bases lay in between. CDR3 region: CSVVVRDYGYTF. The CDR3, as DNA: TGCAGCGTTGTGGTCAGGGACTATGGCTACACCTTC.

The genes are TRBV5-1 and TRBJ2-2; 9 bases map to TRBD2. Per germline, CDR1 SGHRS and CDR2 YFSETQ. V lost 3 bases, J lost 2 bases, and 5 bases stayed unmatched. The CDR3 has 16 residues. The CDR3 region is CASSSSSGVNTGELFF. In DNA, the CDR3 is TGCGCCAGCAGCTCTTCTAGCGGGGTTAACACCGGGGAGCTGTTTTTT.

This clonotype was seen a handful of times. The chain joins TRBV30 to TRBJ1-5; unclear D gene. V was pared by 2 bases and J by 5 bases, with 7 bases between. Per germline, CDR1 GTSNPN and CDR2 SVGIG (reference sequence). The CDR3 length is 12 residues. The CDR3 coding sequence is TGTGCCTGGAGTTACGGGGATCAGCCCCAGCATTTT. It is translated as CAWSYGDQPQHF.

This clonotype was observed once. The J gene is TRBJ2-3, the V gene TRBV6-5; TRBD1 matches at 7 bases. CDR3 size: 15 residues. The germline CDR1 and CDR2 sequences are MNHEY and SVGAGI. V lost 1 base and J lost 3; bases outside the gene matches: 4. The CDR3 DNA follows: TGTGCCAGCAGTTACTATGGACAGGAGACAGATACGCAGTATTTT. Translating it yields CASSYYGQETDTQYF.

The rearrangement links TRBV5-4 to TRBJ2-1, with D maybe TRBD2 (6 bases). This CDR3 has 16 amino acids. The V end lost 4 bases, the J end lost 0 bases, and 14 bases lay between the germline ends. From germline, CDR1 is SGHNT and CDR2 YYREEE (reference sequence). CDR3 sequence reads: CASSPVGGLSYNEQFF. The CDR3, as DNA: TGTGCCAGCAGCCCGGTGGGGGGACTCTCCTACAATGAGCAGTTCTTC. The variable domain in full, completed from reference TRBV5-4 and TRBJ2-1, reads ETGVTQSPTHLIKTRGQQVTLRCSSQSGHNTVSWYQQALGQGPQFIFQYYREEENGRGNFPPRFSGLQFPNYSSELNVNALELDDSALYLCASSPVGGLSYNEQFFGPGTRLTVL.

The J gene is TRBJ2-1, the V gene TRBV29-1; 10 bases are a match to TRBD2. The CDR3 consists of 13 residues. The germline V gene encodes CDR1 SQVTM and CDR2 ANQGSEA. V trimming: 5 bases; J trimming: 10 bases; junction bases outside the gene matches: 8. DNA of the CDR3: TGCAGCGTTCTAGCGGGAGTAGTCGACGAGCAGTTCTTC. Its protein product is CSVLAGVVDEQFF.

The chain recombines TRBV29-1 with TRBJ2-1; TRBD2 agrees at 11 bases. This CDR3 region has 13 residues. Germline V gene sequence: CDR1 SQVTM, CDR2 ANQGSEA. V shed 7 bases and J 9 bases; nucleotides not matched to a gene: 8. In DNA form, the CDR3 reads TGCAGCGGGGCCCTAGCGGGAGGTATTGAGCAGTTCTTC. It codes for CSGALAGGIEQFF.

The chain is built from TRBV29-1 and TRBJ1-2, with no clear D. Germline lookup yields CDR1 SQVTM and CDR2 ANQGSEA. The CDR3 runs 11 residues. The V end lost 1 base, the J end lost 14 bases, and 14 bases lay between the germline ends. The DNA for the CDR3 is TGCAGCGTTGAAGTCCACGGGTTGGTGACCTTC. Translating it yields CSVEVHGLVTF.

The rearrangement joins TRBV29-1 to TRBJ1-1; D is possibly TRBD1 (6 bases). V dropped 7 bases and J dropped 0 bases, with 12 bases sitting between them. There are 13 residues in the CDR3. Per germline, CDR1 SQVTM and CDR2 ANQGSEA. CDR3 protein: CSARQDLNTEAFF. The CDR3 bases are TGCAGCGCTAGACAGGACCTGAACACTGAAGCTTTCTTT.

This clonotype showed up just a few times. The rearrangement uses TRBV29-1 and TRBJ2-3; possible D gene TRBD2, 6 bases. This CDR3 region has 12 residues. The V gene's germline CDR1 is SQVTM and CDR2 ANQGSEA. The V gene lost 4 bases and the J gene lost 4 bases, with 9 bases spanning the gap. The CDR3 here is CSVGGIADTQYF. In DNA form, the CDR3 reads TGCAGCGTTGGCGGGATTGCAGATACGCAGTATTTT.

The rearrangement joins TRBV6-1 to TRBJ2-1; 7 nucleotides agree with TRBD2. Germline V gives CDR1 MNHNS, CDR2 SASEGT. V lost 4 bases and J lost 2; bases outside the gene matches: 5. The CDR3 has 15 amino acids. The CDR3 reads CASSVTSATYNEQFF. The CDR3 DNA reads TGTGCCAGCAGTGTAACTAGCGCTACCTACAATGAGCAGTTCTTC.

This sequence joins TRBV2 and TRBJ2-4; the match to TRBD1 covers 10 bases. CDR1 is SNHLY and CDR2 is FYNNEI in the germline V gene. The CDR3 has 19 residues. The V segment lost 6 bases and the J segment 0 bases; nucleotides outside the gene matches: 14. CDR3 DNA: TGTGCCAGCAGCGTCGACAGGGGGCTGGCTGGGATAGCCAAAAACATTCAGTACTTC. It translates to CASSVDRGLAGIAKNIQYF. Together with reference TRBV2 and TRBJ2-4, the CDR3 gives the full variable domain: EPEVTQTPSHQVTQMGQEVILRCVPISNHLYFYWYRQILGQKVEFLVSFYNNEISEKSEIFDDQFSVERPDGSNFTLKIRSTKLEDSAMYFCASSVDRGLAGIAKNIQYFGAGTRLSVL.

The chain uses TRBV6-1 and TRBJ2-2; D is unclear. CDR1 and CDR2 (germline): MNHNS, SASEGT. V dropped 3 bases and J dropped 7 bases, with 6 bases sitting between them. The CDR3 runs to 12 residues. The CDR3 DNA follows: TGTGCCAGCAGTGACATGGGCGGGGAGCTGTTTTTT. Residues: CASSDMGGELFF.

V is TRBV15 and J is TRBJ1-1, with D hard to call. Trimming left V 0 bases short and J 1 base short, with 9 bases between. Germline V gives CDR1 LNHNV, CDR2 YYDKDF (reference sequence). This CDR3 is built from 15 residues. CDR3 DNA: TGTGCCACCAGCAGAGATTGGCGGGGGAACACTGAAGCTTTCTTT. Translation gives CATSRDWRGNTEAFF. Based on the CDR3 plus reference TRBV15 and TRBJ1-1, the full variable domain is DAMVIQNPRYQVTQFGKPVTLSCSQTLNHNVMYWYQQKSSQAPKLLFHYYDKDFNNEADTPDNFQSRRPNTSFCFLDIRSPGLGDTAMYLCATSRDWRGNTEAFFGQGTRLTVV.

This chain links TRBV15 with TRBJ1-5; no definite D call. V was cut by 2 bases and J by 1 base, with 12 bases left in between. The CDR3 length is 16 residues. Germline assignment: CDR1 LNHNV and CDR2 YYDKDF (reference sequence). CDR3 amino acids: CATSRPDVRSNQPQHF. The CDR3, as DNA: TGTGCCACCAGCAGACCAGACGTTAGGAGCAATCAGCCCCAGCATTTT.

The chain joins TRBV29-1 to TRBJ1-1; D is ambiguous. Trimming removed 7 bases from V and 1 base from J, with 10 bases in between. The germline CDR1 and CDR2 sequences are SQVTM and ANQGSEA. There are 12 residues in the CDR3. CDR3 residues: CSATFGNTEAFF. CDR3 DNA sequence: TGCAGCGCAACCTTTGGGAACACTGAAGCTTTCTTT.

This clonotype was seen a handful of times. Compared with germline, one end of the junction differs, possibly owing to a read error. The V gene is TRBV5-1, the J gene TRBJ2-3; a weak D match, TRBD1 (6 bases). Germline CDR1 reads SGHRS; CDR2 reads YFSETQ. This CDR3 has 15 residues. The CDR3 bases are TGCGCTAGCAGGTCGGAGACAGGTCTTGTAGATACGCAGTATTTT. This codes for CASRSETGLVDTQYF.

The chain uses TRBV6-5 and TRBJ2-7; D is undetermined. The CDR3 runs to 13 residues. CDR1 is MNHEY, CDR2 SVGAGI, per germline. Deletions cut 6 bases from V and 3 bases from J, with 12 bases between. CDR3 nucleotide sequence: TGTGCCAGCAGGCACAGAGATTTCTACGAGCAGTACTTC. Its translation: CASRHRDFYEQYF.

The genes are TRBV7-2 and TRBJ2-7, with 11 bases aligning to TRBD2. CDR1 is SGHTA, CDR2 FQGNSA, per germline. The CDR3 is made up of 17 amino acids. V shed 5 bases, J shed 0 bases, and the junction held 9 bases outside the gene matches. The CDR3: CASSIRTSGSVSYEQYF. The CDR3 region has the DNA TGTGCCAGCAGCATCAGAACTAGCGGGAGTGTCTCCTACGAGCAGTACTTC. Full variable domain (outside the CDR3, taken from reference TRBV7-2 and TRBJ2-7): GAGVSQSPSNKVTEKGKDVELRCDPISGHTALYWYRQSLGQGLEFLIYFQGNSAPDKSGLPSDRFSAERTGGSVSTLTIQRTQQEDSAVYLCASSIRTSGSVSYEQYFGPGTRLTVT.

V usage is TRBV30 and J usage is TRBJ2-1, with a weak D call TRBD2 (5 bases). The CDR3 spans 12 residues. Looked up from germline, CDR1 is GTSNPN and CDR2 is SVGIG (reference sequence). V was trimmed by 7 bases and J by 5 bases, leaving 12 bases between them. CDR3 sequence reads: CASRTANNEQFF. CDR3 sequence (DNA): TGTGCCTCGCGGACTGCGAACAATGAGCAGTTCTTC.

The chain employs TRBV29-1 and TRBJ2-5; D is unresolved. CDR1 and CDR2 (germline): SQVTM, ANQGSEA. V was pared by 7 bases and J by 5 bases, with 11 bases between. The CDR3 sequence is 11 residues long. This CDR3 is CSAGVSETQYF. The CDR3 coding sequence is TGCAGCGCGGGCGTGTCGGAGACCCAGTACTTC.